This TCR beta chain emerged from a study of blood T cell repertoires in COVID-19 (dated by TCRdb to 2020 to 2021). For the wider study: Collaborator samples came from the United States, Italy and Spain and covered acute and convalescent phases of COVID-19. The dataset comprised deeply sampled blood TCRbeta repertoires from subjects exposed to, actively infected with, or recovered from COVID-19. The prospective study material was composed of cDNA or gDNA derived from T cells, B-cell-depleted T cells, or PBMCs. HLA class I and class II types, where available, came from metadata supplied by the sample provider rather than from assay-based typing. Nearly every sample came with metadata listing a de-identified subject ID, COVID-19 status, age in years and sex. A freely available public database, intended as a resource for researchers studying the immune response to SARS-CoV-2, is where the repertoires were released. The samples were drawn from the first 160 participants of the ongoing ImmuneRACE study and from roughly 1,300 subjects provided by 6 global collaborators.

Inclusive of the bounding cysteine and phenylalanine, the CDR3 is 15 residues long. Here the CDR3 DNA is all that survives: 45 bases in frame from base 1. V has 2 bases trimmed and J has 6 bases trimmed; junction bases matching no gene number 7. CDR1 and CDR2 are read off the germline V gene as ENHRY and SYGVKD. As regards this clone: The clone's antigen remains unknown. There are no base qualities to consult, and no much larger clone falls within one base.

Collaborating institutions collected whole blood in K2EDTA tubes following their own protocols. For TCRbeta analysis, collaborators shipped samples in one of three forms: frozen whole blood, isolated PBMCs, or DNA extracted from either of those sample types. TCRbeta CDR3 regions were amplified from genomic DNA using the immunoSEQ Assay, a bias-controlled multiplex PCR. In the paper's pipeline: The number of nucleated cells in each sample was estimated by amplification of reference gene primers within the assay. To quantify the absolute abundance of each unique TCRbeta CDR3 rearrangement, sequence reads were collapsed and filtered. For each sample, productive Simpson clonality was calculated as the square root of Simpson's diversity index over productive rearrangements. The source is immuneACCESS, and TCRdb retained only in-frame sequences with V and J called. Part of the clones is not carried over; for the studies checked, unresolved V genes explain less than half of this, and the remainder is unexplained. The DNA gave D and trimming, while V, J and clone size come from that table. Within this sample are about 87,000 clones, with 80% to 90% of them counted one time only. Roughly 10% of the sample belongs to the ten largest clones.

Study-wide conclusions, independent of this receptor: Clinical and demographic metadata were provided uncurated, with the amount varying by source and participant.

This receptor chain uses TRBV10-3 and TRBJ2-7; the junction holds 10 bases that match TRBD2. Sequencing input: peripheral blood. This receptor was obtained from a man older than 75 with acute or convalescent COVID-19. The nucleotide sequence is TGTGCCATCAGTGAGACGAGCATAGCGGGGGGCGAGCAGTACTTC. The resulting protein is CAISETSIAGGEQYF.